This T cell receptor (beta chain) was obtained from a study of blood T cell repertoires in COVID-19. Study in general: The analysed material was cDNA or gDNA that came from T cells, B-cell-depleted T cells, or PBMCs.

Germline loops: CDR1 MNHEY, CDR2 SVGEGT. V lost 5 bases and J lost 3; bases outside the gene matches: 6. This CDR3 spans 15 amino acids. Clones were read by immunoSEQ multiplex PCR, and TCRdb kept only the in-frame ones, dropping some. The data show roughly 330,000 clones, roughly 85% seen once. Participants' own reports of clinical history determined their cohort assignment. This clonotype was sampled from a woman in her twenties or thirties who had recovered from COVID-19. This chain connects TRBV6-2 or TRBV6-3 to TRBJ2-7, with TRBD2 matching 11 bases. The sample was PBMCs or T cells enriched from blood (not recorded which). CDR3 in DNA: TGTGCCAGCAGTGACGGGACTAGCGGACACTACGAGCAGTACTTC. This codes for CASSDGTSGHYEQYF.